This T cell receptor (beta chain) is drawn from a study of CD8 T cells in ankylosing spondylitis. Findings and limits, study-wide: Matched ankylosing spondylitis synovial fluid reportedly showed significant enrichment of disease-linked clones. A TCR beta motif of roughly 8 highly homologous variants seemed to mark ankylosing spondylitis blood.

TCRdb processed the 5' RACE reads anew with MiXCR; each CDR3 protein has one entry. The data hold fewer than 250,000 distinct CDR3 sequences, with about 10% observed a single time. In its sample, this clonotype was seen many times. Its cognate antigen is unknown. The CDR3 loop spans 15 amino acids. Germline values: CDR1 SGHRS, CDR2 YFSETQ. The ends lost 0 bases at V and 2 bases at J; junction bases unmatched: 5. The sequenced sample was blood, either unsorted or a sorted T cell fraction (not recorded which). The chain is built from TRBV5-1 and TRBJ2-7, with 7 bases that match TRBD1. The origin of this receptor is a male donor with ankylosing spondylitis or in good health (not recorded which). The CDR3 region is CASSLGQGVTYEQYF. CDR3 nucleotides: TGCGCCAGCAGCTTGGGGCAGGGGGTTACCTACGAGCAGTACTTC.